The present entry profiles one TCR beta chain with its context. The antigen is not known. Trimming removed 3 bases from V and 5 bases from J, with 14 bases in between. CDR3 length: 15 amino acids. Germline-derived CDR1 and CDR2 are SGDLS and YYNGEE. These data are taken from a study of cytomegalovirus exposure and HLA in healthy donors. About the research overall: The 95 million to 120 million unique TCR beta sequences, from 150 million to 200 million T cells, were found by an earlier analysis.

PCR involved 60 Vbeta and 13 Jbeta primers. Repertoires were generated with immunoSEQ multiplex PCR, while TCRdb's copy carries only in-frame clones and drops some. This table has roughly 180,000 clones, over 65% appearing once. Whole-study findings and limits: A few V segments could not be told apart, such as TRBV6-2 and TRBV6-3, and were left out. The study had only CMV serostatus as immune exposure information.

The chain combines TRBV9 with TRBJ2-2, with D possibly TRBD2 on 6 matching bases. The receptor's source is a man younger than 35 in good health and CMV-seronegative. Sequences were obtained from PBMCs. In DNA form, the CDR3 reads TGTGCCAGCAGCGCCGGCGGGGCCAGGACCGGGGAGCTGTTTTTT. Translation: CASSAGGARTGELFF.